These T cell receptor beta chains were read from a single sample in a study of cytomegalovirus exposure and HLA in healthy donors. Repertoires were generated with immunoSEQ multiplex PCR, while TCRdb's copy carries only in-frame clones and drops some. The data show roughly 97,000 clones, with 65% to 85% seen just once and more than 4.5% held by the top ten. Sequencing was performed on PBMCs. The receptors were gathered from a man aged 40-49 years in good health and CMV-seropositive. Each CDR3 is given with its conserved first and last residue. A D gene is named only where the DNA matches it firmly. Clone size is given for some rows only: seen once, a few or many times, or a class if the clone is expanded.

j_call: TRBJ2-7
d_call: NA
v_call: TRBV6-1
clone_size: NA
cdr3_nt: TGTGCCAGCAGTGAAGCGAACAGCGAGCAGTACTTC
cdr3_aa: CASSEANSEQYF

j_call: TRBJ2-7
d_call: TRBD2
v_call: TRBV5-1
clone_size: NA
cdr3_nt: TGCGCCAGCAGCGCCCCGGGGGTAGCGGGACCCTACGAGCAGTACTTC
cdr3_aa: CASSAPGVAGPYEQYF

j_call: TRBJ2-7
d_call: TRBD1
v_call: TRBV18
clone_size: NA
cdr3_nt: TGTGCCAGCTCAGGGACAGCGGACGGGTACGAGCAGTACTTC
cdr3_aa: CASSGTADGYEQYF

j_call: TRBJ1-2
d_call: TRBD1
v_call: TRBV5-1
clone_size: NA
cdr3_nt: TGCGCCAGCAGCCCGGGACAGGGAAATGGCTACACCTTC
cdr3_aa: CASSPGQGNGYTF

j_call: TRBJ1-6
d_call: TRBD1
v_call: TRBV9
clone_size: few
cdr3_nt: TGTGCCAGCAGCGAAGGGGGGACAGGGGGCAAGAATTCACCCCTCCACTTT
cdr3_aa: CASSEGGTGGKNSPLHF

j_call: TRBJ2-5
d_call: TRBD2
v_call: TRBV19
clone_size: few
cdr3_nt: TGTGCCAGTAGTGTTAGCGGGAGAGGGAAGACCCAGTACTTC
cdr3_aa: CASSVSGRGKTQYF

j_call: TRBJ2-4
d_call: NA
v_call: TRBV2
clone_size: NA
cdr3_nt: TGTGCCAGCAGTGTTCCTGGGGGCCGTCGGAAGACCAAAAACATTCAGTACTTC
cdr3_aa: CASSVPGGRRKTKNIQYF

j_call: TRBJ2-7
d_call: NA
v_call: TRBV12-5
clone_size: few
cdr3_nt: TGTGCTAGTGGTTTGGTACACCCTGAGGCCTACGAGCAGTACTTC
cdr3_aa: CASGLVHPEAYEQYF

j_call: TRBJ2-1
d_call: NA
v_call: TRBV6-1
clone_size: NA
cdr3_nt: TGTGCCAGCAGTGATAGTGTCGGGGCCTACAATGAGCAGTTCTTC
cdr3_aa: CASSDSVGAYNEQFF

j_call: TRBJ2-7
d_call: NA
v_call: TRBV2
clone_size: once
cdr3_nt: TGTGCCAGCAGTTCCCTGGGAGGGCAGGGGAAAACCTACGAGCAGTACTTC
cdr3_aa: CASSSLGGQGKTYEQYF

j_call: TRBJ2-7
d_call: TRBD1
v_call: TRBV6-1
clone_size: NA
cdr3_nt: TGTGCCAGTGATAGGACAGGGGGCTACGAGCAGTACTTC
cdr3_aa: CASDRTGGYEQYF

j_call: TRBJ1-3
d_call: NA
v_call: TRBV5-6
clone_size: once
cdr3_nt: TGTGCCAGCAGCTTGGGTCTGGTAGTCGGTGGAAACACCATATATTTT
cdr3_aa: CASSLGLVVGGNTIYF

j_call: TRBJ1-1
d_call: NA
v_call: TRBV11-2
clone_size: NA
cdr3_nt: TGTGCCAGCAGGTTACAGGCCTTGAACACTGAAGCTTTCTTT
cdr3_aa: CASRLQALNTEAFF

j_call: TRBJ1-1
d_call: NA
v_call: TRBV10-2
clone_size: NA
cdr3_nt: TGCGCCAGCAGTGACCCCCTCGGCAGGGCGAACACTGAAGCTTTCTTT
cdr3_aa: CASSDPLGRANTEAFF

j_call: TRBJ2-1
d_call: NA
v_call: TRBV7-9
clone_size: NA
cdr3_nt: TGTGCCAGCAGCTTAGCCGTTACGGGAGCAAATGAGCAGTTCTTC
cdr3_aa: CASSLAVTGANEQFF

j_call: TRBJ2-1
d_call: TRBD2
v_call: TRBV29-1
clone_size: NA
cdr3_nt: TGCAGCGTTCGCGGGAGGGCTTTAGATGAGCAGTTCTTC
cdr3_aa: CSVRGRALDEQFF

j_call: TRBJ2-7
d_call: TRBD1
v_call: TRBV6-5
clone_size: NA
cdr3_nt: TGTGCCAGCCGTGCGGGACAGGCTCGGTCCGAGCAGTACTTC
cdr3_aa: CASRAGQARSEQYF

j_call: TRBJ2-3
d_call: NA
v_call: TRBV30
clone_size: once
cdr3_nt: TGTGCCTGGAGTGTACGGTTCCGGGGGGATACGCAGTATTTT
cdr3_aa: CAWSVRFRGDTQYF

j_call: TRBJ1-2
d_call: TRBD1
v_call: TRBV28
clone_size: NA
cdr3_nt: TGTGCCAGCAGTTTAGGACAGGGGCGGGTCTATGGCTACACCTTC
cdr3_aa: CASSLGQGRVYGYTF

j_call: TRBJ2-3
d_call: NA
v_call: TRBV19
clone_size: NA
cdr3_nt: TGTGCCAGTAGTATTTCCTCGCGGGAAAGCACAGATACGCAGTATTTT
cdr3_aa: CASSISSRESTDTQYF

j_call: TRBJ2-2
d_call: NA
v_call: TRBV10-1
clone_size: NA
cdr3_nt: TGCGCCAGCAGTGAATTCGGGGGGCCTAACACCGGGGAGCTGTTTTTT
cdr3_aa: CASSEFGGPNTGELFF

j_call: TRBJ1-5
d_call: NA
v_call: TRBV4-2
clone_size: once
cdr3_nt: TGTGCCAGCAGCCAAGACATAACCCCAGGGCCCCAGCATTTT
cdr3_aa: CASSQDITPGPQHF

j_call: TRBJ2-1
d_call: TRBD1
v_call: TRBV28
clone_size: once
cdr3_nt: TGTGCCAGCAGTTGGAGACAGGGGGCGCGCAATGAGCAGTTCTTC
cdr3_aa: CASSWRQGARNEQFF

j_call: TRBJ2-3
d_call: TRBD2
v_call: TRBV5-1
clone_size: NA
cdr3_nt: TGCGCCAGCAGCGGTACTAGCGGGGGCACAGATACGCAGTATTTT
cdr3_aa: CASSGTSGGTDTQYF

j_call: TRBJ1-2
d_call: TRBD1
v_call: TRBV27
clone_size: NA
cdr3_nt: TGTGCCAGCAAAATTAGGGGGACAGTCTATGGCTACACCTTC
cdr3_aa: CASKIRGTVYGYTF

j_call: TRBJ1-2
d_call: TRBD1
v_call: TRBV18
clone_size: NA
cdr3_nt: TGTGCCAGCTCACCACAGGACAGGGGGCAACTCTATGGCTACACCTTC
cdr3_aa: CASSPQDRGQLYGYTF

j_call: TRBJ2-7
d_call: NA
v_call: TRBV2
clone_size: NA
cdr3_nt: TGTGCCAGCAGTGGAGCCTACGAGCAGTACTTC
cdr3_aa: CASSGAYEQYF

j_call: TRBJ1-5
d_call: TRBD1
v_call: TRBV7-4
clone_size: NA
cdr3_nt: TGTGCCAGCAGCTTAAACCGGGACAGGGAAGATCAGCCCCAGCATTTT
cdr3_aa: CASSLNRDREDQPQHF

j_call: TRBJ2-1
d_call: TRBD1
v_call: TRBV6-4
clone_size: NA
cdr3_nt: TGTGCCAGCAGCCCGACAGGGGGGATAGGAGTTGGGTACAATGAGCAGTTCTTC
cdr3_aa: CASSPTGGIGVGYNEQFF